The present entry profiles one T cell receptor (beta chain) with its context. Antigen: not known. This record belongs to a study of OX40 agonist ivuxolimab in advanced cancers. Background on the study: Melanoma, hepatocellular carcinoma, head and neck or renal cell cancer occurred in dose-escalation patients.

The study's findings and limits: Averaging showed that CD8+ T cells had more expanded clones than CD4+ did.

Method: immunoSEQ multiplex PCR; TCRdb's copy keeps in-frame clones and lacks some. Of about 50,000 clones in the sample, roughly nine tenths were seen once. This clonotype was obtained from an adult with an advanced solid tumor such as melanoma, head and neck, liver or kidney cancer. The sample in question was CD4+ or CD8+ T cells sorted from blood, obtained in a trial of the OX40 agonist ivuxolimab.

The CDR3 region has the DNA TGTGCCAGCAGCCAATTACAGGGGAGCCCCACAGATACGCAGTATTTT. It codes for CASSQLQGSPTDTQYF. This chain links TRBV14 with TRBJ2-3; TRBD1 matches at 7 bases. Germline V gene sequence: CDR1 SGHDN, CDR2 FVKESK. The CDR3 runs 16 residues. The trim removed 2 bases at V and 2 bases at J, leaving 7 bases unmatched.